This T cell receptor beta chain was captured by sequencing in a study of patients and donors after allogeneic stem cell transplantation. From the RT-PCR reads, TCRdb called clonotypes with MiXCR, one entry per CDR3 protein. Of over 350,000 distinct CDR3 sequences in the sample, about a sixth were seen once. This clonotype appeared a few times. The germline CDR1 and CDR2 sequences are SGDLS and YYNGEE. The CDR3 consists of 12 residues. Trimming took 0 bases from V and 6 from J, leaving 7 bases between them. Sample: blood, either unsorted or a sorted T cell fraction (not recorded which). The chain links TRBV9 to TRBJ2-7, with D unresolved. This clonotype originated in a human donor who was either an allogeneic HSCT recipient or a stem cell or donor lymphocyte infusion donor (not recorded which). It is not recorded whose cells these are; they may come from a transplant donor. The CDR3 region has the DNA TGTGCCAGCAGCGTAGACGGCGTCGAGCAGTACTTC. This sequence encodes CASSVDGVEQYF.